This section outlines one TCR beta chain sequence together with its context. Trimming removed 3 bases from V and 7 bases from J, with 15 bases in between. The CDR3 is 14 amino acids. Germline assignment: CDR1 MDHEN and CDR2 SYDVKM. Source study methods: Counts of nucleated cells, estimated from reference gene primer amplification, were obtained. The data were produced by immunoSEQ multiplex PCR, yet TCRdb's version contains in-frame clones alone and is incomplete. Clonal size and the V and J genes are those of that table, whereas D and trimming came from the DNA. The sample consists of around 87,000 clones, 70% to 80% of them appearing once. These data come from a study of blood T cell repertoires in COVID-19. Across the study: The United States, Italy and Spain provided the acute and convalescent COVID-19 samples. The cDNA or gDNA used as material had been derived from T cells, B-cell-depleted T cells, or PBMCs.

This TCR was recovered from a human donor in a cohort sampled during active COVID-19. Source material: peripheral blood. The chain employs TRBV28 and TRBJ1-2; no clear D gene. CDR3 nucleotides: TGTGCCAGCAGTTTGGATCGGGTTATGCGTGGCTACACCTTC. Translation: CASSLDRVMRGYTF.